The 25 T cell receptor beta chains below all came from one sample that was sequenced in a study of regulatory T cells in long-lasting Graves disease. Stated time point: persistent/refractory GD, antithyroid drugs over 5 years with positive TRAb. Isolated PBMC RNA provided the starting material for the TCR library. HTBI primers from iRepertoire and Arm-PCR of CDR3 regions yielded the TCR beta libraries. TCRdb reprocessed the multiplex PCR reads with MiXCR, giving one entry per CDR3 protein. The table lists 500,000 to 800,000 distinct CDR3 sequences, approximately 31% of them singletons. Source: peripheral blood mononuclear cells (PBMCs), taken when the disease was refractory, from a patient treated with antithyroid drugs. Source of these receptors: a female donor with Graves disease.

V gene TRBV5-1 combines with J gene TRBJ2-2; D may be TRBD1 (5 bases). This CDR3 contains 14 residues. CDR1 and CDR2 from the germline V gene are SGHRS and YFSETQ. Trimming took off 5 bases at V and 1 base at J, with 9 bases between the two ends. CDR3 sequence reads: CASRKTENTGELFF. In DNA form, the CDR3 reads TGCGCCAGCAGGAAGACAGAGAACACCGGGGAGCTGTTTTTT.

This clonotype has more than one count but fewer than ten. The chain has TRBV29-1 and TRBJ1-1; TRBD1 might be the D (5 bases). The CDR3 loop spans 14 amino acids. V lost 7 bases and J 4 bases, leaving 19 bases between the germline ends. The germline CDR1 and CDR2 sequences are SQVTM and ANQGSEA. The CDR3 bases are TGCAGCGGCGGAGGGGCGGGGTGGAGCACTGAAGCTTTCTTT. Translated: CSGGGAGWSTEAFF.

This rearrangement joins TRBV2 to TRBJ2-2; possible D gene TRBD2, 6 bases. V lost 3 bases, J lost 2 bases, and 16 bases lay in between. This CDR3 is 17 amino acids long. CDR1 SNHLY and CDR2 FYNNEI come from the germline V gene. CDR3 coding DNA: TGTGCCAGCAGTGATGTTTCGAACGCGGGAAACACCGGGGAGCTGTTTTTT. This translates into CASSDVSNAGNTGELFF.

This clonotype turned up a few times. This chain uses TRBV18 with TRBJ2-5, with D maybe TRBD2 (5 bases). Germline CDR1 reads KGHSH; CDR2 reads LQKENI. The CDR3 totals 14 residues. V lost 5 bases and J 0 bases, leaving 10 bases between the germline ends. DNA of the CDR3: TGTGCCAGCTCATCTTGGACTGACCAAGAGACCCAGTACTTC. Encoded protein: CASSSWTDQETQYF.

The V gene is TRBV9, the J gene TRBJ1-2; no reliable D call. The germline gives CDR1 SGDLS, CDR2 YYNGEE. The V gene lost 4 bases and the J gene lost 7 bases, with 11 bases spanning the gap. This CDR3 region has 12 residues. The CDR3 is CASSRGLFGYTF. As DNA, the CDR3 is TGTGCCAGCAGCCGAGGACTGTTTGGCTACACCTTC. The whole variable domain, remainder taken from reference TRBV9 and TRBJ1-2, is DSGVTQTPKHLITATGQRVTLRCSPRSGDLSVYWYQQSLDQGLQFLIQYYNGEERAKGNILERFSAQQFPDLHSELNLSSLELGDSALYFCASSRGLFGYTFGSGTRLTVV.

Note on this clonotype: The junction departs from germline at one end; a sequencing error may be responsible. This chain joins TRBV19 and TRBJ1-1; D is uncertain. The CDR3 consists of 12 residues. Per germline, CDR1 LNHDA and CDR2 SQIVND (reference sequence). The CDR3: CASTIGSTEAFF. DNA of the CDR3: TGTGCCAGTACTATAGGGTCCACTGAAGCTTTCTTT.

This clonotype was counted between two and nine times. The rearrangement joins TRBV3-1 to TRBJ2-7; D is possibly TRBD2 (6 bases). The CDR3 loop spans 14 amino acids. Germline CDR1 and CDR2: LGHDT and YNNKEL (reference sequence). V was shortened by 2 bases and J by 2 bases, with 10 bases between the two germline ends. The CDR3 reads CASSQLASAYEQYF. DNA of the CDR3: TGTGCCAGCAGCCAACTAGCGTCGGCCTACGAGCAGTACTTC.

J is TRBJ2-7 and V is TRBV3-1; the D gene is possibly TRBD1 (6 bases). The CDR3 has 15 amino acids. Trimming stripped 0 bases from V and 2 bases from J, with 11 bases between. Looked up from germline, CDR1 is LGHDT and CDR2 is YNNKEL (reference sequence). The CDR3 loop is CASSQEGGRAYEQYF. For the CDR3, the DNA is TGTGCCAGCAGCCAAGAAGGGGGTCGTGCCTACGAGCAGTACTTC.

This clonotype was observed a handful of times. This rearrangement joins TRBV11-2 to TRBJ2-1; TRBD2 matches at 11 bases. This CDR3 spans 21 amino acids. Trimming cost V 5 bases and J 4 bases; bases outside gene matches: 22. Germline V gives CDR1 SGHAT, CDR2 FQNNGV. This chain's CDR3 is CASSQIPQGVAGGGRYNEQFF. The CDR3, as DNA: TGTGCCAGCAGCCAAATCCCCCAGGGAGTAGCGGGAGGGGGAAGGTACAATGAGCAGTTCTTC.

This clonotype was seen many times. The chain links TRBV6-5 to TRBJ2-7; D is unresolved. Trimming cost V 2 bases and J 3 bases, with 5 bases left between them. The CDR3 is made up of 12 amino acids. Germline V gene lookup returns CDR1 MNHEY and CDR2 SVGAGI. CDR3 nucleotide sequence: TGTGCCAGCAGTTACCCTTACTACGAGCAGTACTTC. Its translation: CASSYPYYEQYF.

In its sample, this clonotype was seen a few times. The chain links TRBV19 to TRBJ2-7; the match to TRBD1 covers 9 bases. Looked up from germline, CDR1 is LNHDA and CDR2 is SQIVND (reference sequence). V lost 5 bases, J lost 6 bases, and 8 bases stayed unmatched. The CDR3 loop spans 14 amino acids. The CDR3: CASSVPGTGIEQYF. CDR3 bases: TGTGCCAGTAGTGTTCCCGGGACAGGGATCGAGCAGTACTTC.

This clonotype was detected only a few times. The CDR3 region has the DNA TGCGCCAGCAGCCTGCCCTCTACAGGGTCGGACACCGGGGAGCTGTTTTTT. Translation gives CASSLPSTGSDTGELFF. The rearrangement joins TRBV5-1 to TRBJ2-2; possibly TRBD1 for D (6 bases). The CDR3 extends over 17 amino acids. The germline V gene has CDR1 SGHRS and CDR2 YFSETQ. Trimming shortened V by 4 bases and J by 3 bases, and 19 bases separated the two germline ends.

The genes are TRBV3-1 and TRBJ1-2, with D perhaps matching TRBD1 (5 bases). The ends were cut back, 3 bases at V and 8 bases at J, with 13 bases in the middle. CDR3 length: 13 residues. CDR1 LGHDT and CDR2 YNNKEL come from the germline V gene (reference sequence). This CDR3 reads CASSQGGAGGYTF. The DNA of the CDR3 is TGTGCCAGCAGCCAGGGGGGTGCGGGGGGCTACACCTTC. The entire variable domain, with the rest obtained from reference TRBV3-1 and TRBJ1-2, is as follows: DTAVSQTPKYLVTQMGNDKSIKCEQNLGHDTMYWYKQDSKKFLKIMFSYNNKELIINETVPNRFSPKSPDKAHLNLHINSLELGDSAVYFCASSQGGAGGYTFGSGTRLTVV.

This clonotype turned up a few times. This sequence joins TRBV19 and TRBJ1-2; tentative D call: TRBD1 (5 bases). The CDR3 is 15 amino acids. Per the germline V gene, CDR1 is LNHDA and CDR2 is SQIVND (reference sequence). V dropped 6 bases and J dropped 5 bases, with 19 bases sitting between them. The CDR3 bases are TGTGCCAGTAGCATCTACAATCGTTGGGGGTATGGCTACACCTTC. Translation gives CASSIYNRWGYGYTF.

The genes are TRBV5-1 and TRBJ2-5, with TRBD2 as a possible D gene (6 bases). Trimming stripped 0 bases from V and 2 bases from J, with 11 bases between. CDR3 length: 15 amino acids. CDR1 is SGHRS, CDR2 YFSETQ, per germline. The CDR3 sequence: CASSLEGGIQETQYF. CDR3 sequence (DNA): TGCGCCAGCAGCTTGGAGGGCGGGATACAAGAGACCCAGTACTTC.

The V call is TRBV29-1, the J call TRBJ2-2; possibly TRBD2 for D (7 bases). The CDR3 is 13 amino acids. CDR1 and CDR2 (germline): SQVTM, ANQGSEA. Trimming took off 7 bases at V and 2 bases at J, with 11 bases between the two ends. CDR3 protein: CSAGGLNTGELFF. CDR3 nucleotide sequence: TGCAGCGCGGGGGGCCTTAACACCGGGGAGCTGTTTTTT.

This clonotype was counted between two and nine times. The DNA of the CDR3 is TGTGCCAGCAGGCCTTCCGGGGGAGGCGATGGCTACACCTTC. It encodes CASRPSGGGDGYTF. The V gene is TRBV3-1, the J gene TRBJ1-2; D may be TRBD1 (5 bases). CDR1 and CDR2 from the germline V gene are LGHDT and YNNKEL (reference sequence). The V end was cut by 6 bases, the J end by 6 bases, with 17 bases between. This CDR3 is built from 14 residues. Drawing the rest from reference TRBV3-1 and TRBJ1-2, the complete variable domain is DTAVSQTPKYLVTQMGNDKSIKCEQNLGHDTMYWYKQDSKKFLKIMFSYNNKELIINETVPNRFSPKSPDKAHLNLHINSLELGDSAVYFCASRPSGGGDGYTFGSGTRLTVV.

In this sample, this clonotype turned up once. The chain joins TRBV6-5 to TRBJ2-7; TRBD1 matches 10 bases. Per germline, CDR1 MNHEY and CDR2 SVGAGI. V shed 0 bases, J shed 6 bases, and the junction held 5 bases outside the gene matches. This CDR3 contains 15 residues. The CDR3 nucleotides read TGTGCCAGCAGTTACTCTCCCGGGACAGGGGTCGAGCAGTACTTC. Translated: CASSYSPGTGVEQYF.

The rearrangement joins TRBV5-4 to TRBJ2-5, with 8 bases lining up with TRBD1. CDR3 length: 14 residues. Germline trimming cut 4 bases from V and 2 bases from J; bases unmatched to any gene: 4. Per the germline V gene, CDR1 is SGHNT and CDR2 is YYREEE (reference sequence). CDR3 amino acids: CASSQGAGQETQYF. CDR3 bases: TGTGCCAGCAGCCAGGGGGCAGGGCAAGAGACCCAGTACTTC.

This sequence joins TRBV20-1 and TRBJ1-2; weak D call: TRBD1 (6 bases). Trimming stripped 3 bases from V and 3 bases from J, with 14 bases between. Germline assignment: CDR1 DFQATT and CDR2 SNEGSKA (reference sequence). CDR3 length: 14 residues. The CDR3 bases are TGCAGTGCTAGTATACAGAAGGGGGACTATGGCTACACCTTC. Translation: CSASIQKGDYGYTF.

This rearrangement joins TRBV6-2 or TRBV6-3 to TRBJ2-7; D is uncertain. Trimming removed 2 bases at V and 3 bases at J, with 14 bases between. Germline assignment: CDR1 MNHEY and CDR2 SVGEGT. This CDR3 contains 15 residues. The CDR3 protein is CASSYRASSDYEQYF. The CDR3 DNA follows: TGTGCCAGCAGTTACCGAGCCTCTAGTGACTACGAGCAGTACTTC.

This clonotype was recorded once. The chain recombines TRBV4-1 with TRBJ1-5, with 8 nucleotides matching TRBD1. Germline-derived CDR1 and CDR2 are MGHRA and YSYEKL. The CDR3 totals 16 residues. The trim removed 1 base at V and 1 base at J, leaving 3 bases unmatched. CDR3 residues: CASSQGQGMSNQPQHF. CDR3 DNA: TGCGCCAGCAGCCAAGGACAGGGGATGAGCAATCAGCCCCAGCATTTT.

The rearrangement joins TRBV9 to TRBJ1-2; D might be TRBD1 (6 bases). Germline V gives CDR1 SGDLS, CDR2 YYNGEE. V lost 5 bases, J lost 8 bases, and 13 bases lay in between. The length of the CDR3 is 12 residues. The CDR3 coding sequence is TGTGCCAGCAGTTTACAGGGCGGCGGCTACACCTTC. Amino acids: CASSLQGGGYTF.

This chain joins TRBV7-2 and TRBJ1-2; D unclear. Germline CDR1 is SGHTA and CDR2 is FQGNSA. This CDR3 is built from 13 residues. The V and J ends lost 3 bases and 6 bases respectively, with 11 bases between them. The CDR3 reads CASSFWKGDGYTF. As DNA, the CDR3 is TGTGCCAGCAGCTTTTGGAAGGGAGATGGCTACACCTTC.

The chain recombines TRBV12-3 or TRBV12-4 with TRBJ1-2, with D perhaps TRBD1 (5 bases). Trimming shortened V by 7 bases and J by 7 bases, and 25 bases separated the two germline ends. The CDR3 runs to 16 residues. Here the CDR3 reads CASISWGADTEGGYTF. The DNA of the CDR3 is TGTGCCAGCATTAGCTGGGGCGCGGACACGGAAGGTGGCTACACCTTC.